The 12 T cell receptor beta chains in this list originate from one sample, sequenced in a study of cytomegalovirus exposure and HLA in healthy donors. TCRdb keeps only in-frame clones here, not all; method: immunoSEQ multiplex PCR. This sample has approximately 300,000 clones, with roughly 85% found just once. Material for sequencing was PBMCs. The receptors come from a woman younger than 30 in good health and CMV-seronegative.

This chain joins TRBV7-7 and TRBJ1-4; possible D gene TRBD1, 6 bases. The CDR3 is made up of 13 amino acids. Germline CDR1 SSHAT, CDR2 FNYEAQ (reference sequence). Trimming took off 1 base at V and 7 bases at J, with 7 bases between the two ends. The CDR3 sequence: CASSLVGGEKLFF. The CDR3 DNA follows: TGTGCCAGCAGCTTAGTAGGGGGTGAAAAACTGTTTTTT.

This chain uses TRBV4-3 with TRBJ2-1; 7 bases align to TRBD1. The CDR3 has 18 residues. In germline, CDR1 is LGHNA, CDR2 YSLEER. The ends lost 3 bases at V and 0 bases at J; junction bases unmatched: 11. CDR3 nucleotide sequence: TGCGCCAGCAGCCAGGCAATTAGCCACAGGGGCTCCTACAATGAGCAGTTCTTC. This codes for CASSQAISHRGSYNEQFF.

This clone was detected once. The chain recombines TRBV7-3 with TRBJ2-7, with 8 bases fitting TRBD2. The germline CDR1 and CDR2 sequences are SGHTA and FQGTGA. This CDR3 region has 17 residues. The V gene end was trimmed by 1 base and the J gene end by 2 bases; junction bases not matched to a gene: 10. The CDR3 region is CASSLMSSGSATYEQYF. The CDR3 DNA reads as TGTGCCAGCAGCTTAATGTCGAGCGGGAGTGCAACCTACGAGCAGTACTTC. Variable domain in full (rest from reference TRBV7-3 and TRBJ2-7): GAGVSQTPSNKVTEKGKYVELRCDPISGHTALYWYRQSLGQGPEFLIYFQGTGAADDSGLPNDRFFAVRPEGSVSTLKIQRTERGDSAVYLCASSLMSSGSATYEQYFGPGTRLTVT.

The chain is built from TRBV7-8 and TRBJ2-2; a weak D match, TRBD2 (6 bases). Germline CDR1 SGHVS, CDR2 FQNEAQ. CDR3 length: 15 residues. V lost 6 bases and J 3 bases, leaving 14 bases between the germline ends. Here the CDR3 reads CASRAKTGDTGELFF. In DNA form, the CDR3 reads TGTGCCAGCAGGGCCAAAACGGGAGACACCGGGGAGCTGTTTTTT.

The genes are TRBV29-1 and TRBJ1-1; TRBD1 matches 7 bases. The germline gives CDR1 SQVTM, CDR2 ANQGSEA. The CDR3 runs to 13 residues. V shed 7 bases and J 2 bases; nucleotides not matched to a gene: 7. CDR3 DNA: TGCAGCGCCTCGACAGGGACAAACACTGAAGCTTTCTTT. This codes for CSASTGTNTEAFF.

The chain has TRBV7-2 and TRBJ2-7; 9 bases line up with TRBD2. The CDR3 runs 16 residues. The V gene end was trimmed by 4 bases and the J gene end by 3 bases; junction bases not matched to a gene: 10. The germline CDR1 and CDR2 sequences are SGHTA and FQGNSA. CDR3 residues: CASSSETSGANYEQYF. The CDR3 bases are TGTGCCAGCAGCTCGGAGACTAGCGGAGCGAACTACGAGCAGTACTTC.

The rearrangement links TRBV5-6 to TRBJ2-1; 8 nucleotides align to TRBD1. The V gene's germline CDR1 is SGHDT and CDR2 YYEEEE. The CDR3 consists of 15 residues. Trimming removed 0 bases from V and 3 bases from J; junction bases left unmatched: 2. The CDR3 DNA is TGTGCCAGCAGCTTGGGCGGGACAGGCTACAATGAGCAGTTCTTC. Amino acids: CASSLGGTGYNEQFF. The whole variable domain, remainder taken from reference TRBV5-6 and TRBJ2-1, is DAGVTQSPTHLIKTRGQQVTLRCSPKSGHDTVSWYQQALGQGPQFIFQYYEEEERQRGNFPDRFSGHQFPNYSSELNVNALLLGDSALYLCASSLGGTGYNEQFFGPGTRLTVL.

This clone has just one count. J is TRBJ2-1 and V is TRBV7-7; perhaps TRBD2 as D (6 bases). The CDR3 sequence is 15 residues long. V was clipped by 5 bases and J by 4 bases, with 15 bases between them. Germline assignment: CDR1 SSHAT and CDR2 FNYEAQ (reference sequence). The DNA for the CDR3 is TGTGCCAGCAGCGGGCGGGATAGCGGTTACAATGAGCAGTTCTTC. Its translation is CASSGRDSGYNEQFF.

A single count supports this clone. V and J are TRBV29-1 and TRBJ2-2, with 9 bases lining up with TRBD2. The trim removed 7 bases at V and 0 bases at J, leaving 12 bases unmatched. The CDR3 runs to 17 residues. CDR1 and CDR2 from the germline V gene are SQVTM and ANQGSEA. Here the CDR3 DNA reads TGCAGCGCCCGCCCGACTAGCGGACTAACGAACACCGGGGAGCTGTTTTTT. Residues: CSARPTSGLTNTGELFF.

The chain combines TRBV4-1 with TRBJ2-7, with 12 bases that match TRBD2. Per the germline V gene, CDR1 is MGHRA and CDR2 is YSYEKL. Germline trimming cut 0 bases from V and 5 bases from J; bases unmatched to any gene: 8. The CDR3 spans 17 residues. CDR3 sequence reads: CASSQEGLAGGPDEQYF. Written as DNA, the CDR3 is TGCGCCAGCAGCCAAGAGGGGCTAGCGGGAGGGCCCGACGAGCAGTACTTC.

The rearrangement joins TRBV7-8 to TRBJ2-7, with D possibly TRBD2 on 5 matching bases. Trimming stripped 2 bases from V and 3 bases from J, with 11 bases between. Germline V gene sequence: CDR1 SGHVS, CDR2 FQNEAQ. The CDR3 contains 14 residues. CDR3 sequence: CASSLSPGSYEQYF. In DNA form, the CDR3 reads TGTGCCAGCAGCTTAAGTCCGGGGAGCTACGAGCAGTACTTC.

The chain is built from TRBV2 and TRBJ1-2, with 7 bases fitting TRBD1. Germline CDR1 and CDR2: SNHLY and FYNNEI. With V trimmed by 3 bases and J by 0 bases, 1 base remained unmatched. The CDR3 is 14 residues long. Here the CDR3 reads CASSETGTNYGYTF. The CDR3, as DNA: TGTGCCAGCAGTGAGACAGGGACTAACTATGGCTACACCTTC.